A single sample gave rise to the 11 T cell receptor beta chains below, sequenced in a study of blood T cells in healthy people across ages. The second PCR ran roughly 7 to 12 cycles with a sample-barcoded 5' primer and J-beta primers. TCRdb reanalysed the 5' RACE reads using MiXCR and keeps one entry per CDR3 protein. This table has more than 800,000 distinct CDR3 sequences, 25% to 35% appearing once. The sequenced sample was blood. The receptors stem from a woman older than 75 in good health.

In the case of this clonotype: A much larger clone lies one base from this, so it may be a read error. The rearrangement links TRBV7-2 to TRBJ1-2; TRBD1 matches 11 bases. This CDR3 is 15 amino acids long. With 4 bases clipped from V and 5 bases from J, the junction kept 6 bases outside the gene matches. CDR1 and CDR2 (germline): SGHTA, FQGNSA. In nucleotides, the CDR3 is TGTGCCAGCAGCTCCCCGGGACAGGGGGGATATGGCTACACCTTC. This sequence encodes CASSSPGQGGYGYTF.

V usage is TRBV20-1 and J usage is TRBJ2-1; D is unclear. The CDR3 loop spans 12 amino acids. Trimming left V 5 bases short and J 10 bases short, with 15 bases between. Germline lookup yields CDR1 DFQATT and CDR2 SNEGSKA (reference sequence). CDR3 in DNA: TGCAGTGCTGGTCTGCCAGAGAGCGAGCAGTTCTTC. Its translation is CSAGLPESEQFF.

The sample holds many counts of this clonotype. V usage is TRBV2 and J usage is TRBJ2-3; the match to TRBD1 covers 11 bases. The length of the CDR3 is 14 residues. Germline V gene sequence: CDR1 SNHLY, CDR2 FYNNEI. J gave up 6 bases and V 3 bases, and 2 bases lay outside the gene matches. CDR3: CASSDGQGADTQYF. For the CDR3, the DNA is TGTGCCAGCAGTGACGGACAGGGGGCGGATACGCAGTATTTT. The full variable domain, completed using reference TRBV2 and TRBJ2-3, is EPEVTQTPSHQVTQMGQEVILRCVPISNHLYFYWYRQILGQKVEFLVSFYNNEISEKSEIFDDQFSVERPDGSNFTLKIRSTKLEDSAMYFCASSDGQGADTQYFGPGTRLTVL.

The chain has TRBV7-2 and TRBJ2-5; TRBD2 matches at 10 bases. This CDR3 is 15 amino acids long. CDR1 SGHTA and CDR2 FQGNSA come from the germline V gene. J gave up 5 bases and V 5 bases, and 8 bases lay outside the gene matches. The CDR3 protein is CASSLTSGNRETQYF. In DNA form, the CDR3 reads TGTGCCAGCAGCCTCACTAGCGGGAATAGGGAGACCCAGTACTTC.

Worth noting for this clonotype: Given a much more abundant clone one base away, this may be a read error. The genes are TRBV7-2 and TRBJ2-5; tentatively, D is TRBD1 (5 bases). CDR3 length: 14 residues. CDR1 SGHTA and CDR2 FQGNSA come from the germline V gene. CDR3 residues: CASSRGRLQETQCF. The CDR3 bases are TGTGCCAGCAGCAGGGGCCGGCTGCAAGAGACCCAGTGCTTC.

This chain connects TRBV3-1 to TRBJ2-1, with TRBD2 matching over 10 bases. Trimming removed 3 bases from V and 14 bases from J; junction bases left unmatched: 7. Germline assignment: CDR1 LGHDT and CDR2 YNNKEL (reference sequence). CDR3 size: 13 residues. The CDR3 region is CASSHQPGTSEFF. The CDR3 nucleotides read TGTGCCAGCAGCCACCAGCCCGGGACTAGCGAGTTCTTC.

The chain combines TRBV7-9 with TRBJ2-3, with 13 bases that match TRBD2. The germline V gene encodes CDR1 SEHNR and CDR2 FQNEAQ (reference sequence). Trimming took 5 bases from V and 0 from J; bases not matched to a gene: 5. This CDR3 comprises 17 residues. In DNA, the CDR3 is TGTGCCAGCAGCATGGGGACTAGCGGGGCAAGCACAGATACGCAGTATTTT. Protein sequence: CASSMGTSGASTDTQYF.

A remark on this clonotype: A much larger clone lies one base from this, so it may be a read error. The rearrangement links TRBV7-2 to TRBJ2-6, with D uncertain. This CDR3 comprises 17 residues. CDR1 SGHTA and CDR2 FQGNSA come from the germline V gene. The V gene lost 4 bases and the J gene lost 1 base, with 14 bases spanning the gap. The DNA for the CDR3 is TGTGCCAGCAGCTCAGTAGGGTCGGGTTCTGGGGCCAACGTCCTGACTTTC. Protein product: CASSSVGSGSGANVLTF.

V usage is TRBV5-1 and J usage is TRBJ1-5; D is unresolved. V lost 0 bases, J lost 0 bases, and 7 bases lay in between. The CDR3 consists of 15 residues. Germline CDR1 and CDR2: SGHRS and YFSETQ. This chain's CDR3 is CASSLGQHSNQPQHF. DNA for the CDR3: TGCGCCAGCAGCTTGGGGCAACATAGCAATCAGCCCCAGCATTTT.

In its sample, this clonotype was seen many times. This rearrangement joins TRBV7-9 to TRBJ1-4, with D perhaps matching TRBD1 (6 bases). Germline CDR1 is SEHNR and CDR2 is FQNEAQ (reference sequence). The CDR3 spans 16 residues. V lost 0 bases and J 1 base, leaving 9 bases between the germline ends. CDR3 nucleotide sequence: TGTGCCAGCAGCTTAGCCGGAGGGGGAACTAATGAAAAACTGTTTTTT. Its translation is CASSLAGGGTNEKLFF.

The table lists this clonotype with many counts. The gene calls are TRBV4-3 and TRBJ2-7; 14 nucleotides line up with TRBD2. Germline V gene data show CDR1 as LGHNA and CDR2 as YSLEER. The CDR3 sequence is 19 residues long. V shed 2 bases, J shed 1 base, and the junction held 10 bases outside the gene matches. In nucleotides, the CDR3 is TGCGCCAGCAGCCAACGGACTAGCGGGGGGCTTTCGACTTCCTACGAGCAGTACTTC. Protein: CASSQRTSGGLSTSYEQYF.